One sample yielded the 14 T cell receptor beta chains listed below, sequenced in a study of blood T cell repertoires in COVID-19. Using immunoSEQ multiplex PCR, the repertoire was profiled, and TCRdb retains in-frame clones only, with some absent. The profile shows roughly 200,000 clones, under 90% of them singletons. Sequencing was performed on peripheral blood. These receptors all stem from a man between 40 and 49 years old with acute or convalescent COVID-19.

CDR3 sequence: CASRPYTGLGELFF. In nucleotides, the CDR3 is TGTGCCAGCAGGCCTTACACAGGGTTGGGGGAGCTGTTTTTT. The genes are TRBV6-5 and TRBJ2-2; D is possibly TRBD1 (6 bases). Looked up from germline, CDR1 is MNHEY and CDR2 is SVGAGI. This CDR3 region has 14 residues. Trimming pared 6 bases from V and 8 bases from J, leaving 16 bases between.

Points on this clone: Additional DNA sequences in this sample encode the identical CDR3. This sequence joins TRBV9 and TRBJ2-5, with D uncertain. The CDR3 runs 13 residues. The V end was cut by 0 bases, the J end by 5 bases, with 8 bases between. Germline-derived CDR1 and CDR2 are SGDLS and YYNGEE. Here the CDR3 reads CASSVAPQETQYF. The CDR3 DNA follows: TGTGCCAGCAGCGTAGCTCCGCAGGAGACCCAGTACTTC. Looking up the rest from reference TRBV9 and TRBJ2-5 gives the full variable domain: DSGVTQTPKHLITATGQRVTLRCSPRSGDLSVYWYQQSLDQGLQFLIQYYNGEERAKGNILERFSAQQFPDLHSELNLSSLELGDSALYFCASSVAPQETQYFGPGTRLLVL.

The rearrangement links TRBV5-1 to TRBJ1-5, with 9 bases that match TRBD1. V shed 3 bases and J 2 bases; nucleotides not matched to a gene: 3. Germline assignment: CDR1 SGHRS and CDR2 YFSETQ. The CDR3 covers 15 residues. The DNA for the CDR3 is TGCGCCAGCAGCTCCGGGACAGGGCGCAATCAGCCCCAGCATTTT. Encoded protein: CASSSGTGRNQPQHF.

This chain connects TRBV24-1 to TRBJ2-3; 9 bases map to TRBD1. J lost 1 base, V lost 7 bases, and 2 bases had no gene match. CDR1 and CDR2 (germline): KGHDR, SFDVKD. This CDR3 spans 14 amino acids. CDR3: CATSRTGGTDTQYF. CDR3 bases: TGTGCCACCAGCAGGACAGGGGGCACAGATACGCAGTATTTT.

V gene TRBV18 combines with J gene TRBJ1-4; D uncertain. Trimming shortened V by 2 bases and J by 4 bases, and 5 bases separated the two germline ends. The CDR3 covers 13 residues. In germline, CDR1 is KGHSH, CDR2 LQKENI. The CDR3 loop is CASSPFSNEKLFF. DNA of the CDR3: TGTGCCAGCTCACCATTCAGTAATGAAAAACTGTTTTTT.

J is TRBJ1-2 and V is TRBV2; 10 bases align to TRBD1. The CDR3 covers 16 residues. Trimming removed 2 bases from V and 5 bases from J; junction bases left unmatched: 8. The germline CDR1 and CDR2 sequences are SNHLY and FYNNEI. This CDR3 is CASSELPGQGKYGYTF. CDR3 nucleotides: TGTGCCAGCAGTGAACTTCCGGGACAGGGGAAGTATGGCTACACCTTC.

This chain links TRBV28 with TRBJ1-4; unclear D gene. V lost 1 base and J 8 bases, leaving 17 bases between the germline ends. In germline, CDR1 is MDHEN, CDR2 SYDVKM. This CDR3 spans 16 amino acids. For the CDR3, the DNA is TGTGCCAGCAGTTTATACGCGGCAGTGGGTAGGGAAAAACTGTTTTTT. Translation gives CASSLYAAVGREKLFF.

The chain recombines TRBV19 with TRBJ1-5, with 9 bases identical to TRBD1. Germline V CDR1 and CDR2: LNHDA, SQIVND (reference sequence). V dropped 5 bases and J dropped 7; count of bases not matched to a gene: 9. The CDR3 length is 15 residues. Here the CDR3 DNA reads TGTGCCAGTAGTTCAGGACAGGGGATTGGGCAGCCCCAGCATTTT. As protein: CASSSGQGIGQPQHF.

The rearrangement uses TRBV30 and TRBJ1-2, with 10 bases matching TRBD1. The CDR3 has 14 amino acids. Germline CDR1 reads GTSNPN; CDR2 reads SVGIG (reference sequence). Trimming cost V 0 bases and J 6 bases; bases outside gene matches: 4. CDR3 sequence (DNA): TGTGCCTGGAGTGTTCCCGGACAGGGGGATGGCTACACCTTC. Translating it yields CAWSVPGQGDGYTF. The entire variable domain, with the rest obtained from reference TRBV30 and TRBJ1-2, is as follows: SQTIHQWPATLVQPVGSPLSLECTVEGTSNPNLYWYRQAAGRGLQLLFYSVGIGQISSEVPQNLSASRPQDRQFILSSKKLLLSDSGFYLCAWSVPGQGDGYTFGSGTRLTVV.

The chain uses TRBV7-9 and TRBJ2-5, with 11 bases fitting TRBD1. CDR1 SEHNR and CDR2 FQNEAQ come from the germline V gene (reference sequence). The trim removed 6 bases at V and 4 bases at J, leaving 7 bases unmatched. This CDR3 has 15 residues. The CDR3, as DNA: TGTGCCAGCAGGAGAGGGACAGGGGGGTCAGAGACCCAGTACTTC. Its translation: CASRRGTGGSETQYF.

V gene TRBV5-1 combines with J gene TRBJ1-4; 7 positions agree with TRBD1. Trimming removed 5 bases from V and 4 bases from J; junction bases left unmatched: 5. CDR1 and CDR2 (germline): SGHRS, YFSETQ. This CDR3 has 14 amino acids. CDR3 sequence: CASRVQGNNEKLFF. CDR3 sequence (DNA): TGCGCCAGCAGAGTACAGGGGAATAATGAAAAACTGTTTTTT.

Here the CDR3 reads CASSSRGGNYGYTF. DNA for the CDR3: TGCGCCAGCAGCTCCCGAGGAGGAAACTATGGCTACACCTTC. This rearrangement joins TRBV5-1 to TRBJ1-2, with D unresolved. The length of the CDR3 is 14 residues. With 3 bases removed from V and 2 bases from J, the gap between germline ends came to 11 bases. The V gene's germline CDR1 is SGHRS and CDR2 YFSETQ.

The chain uses TRBV19 and TRBJ1-2; TRBD1 might be the D (6 bases). Trimming stripped 6 bases from V and 4 bases from J, with 18 bases between. Germline CDR1 LNHDA, CDR2 SQIVND (reference sequence). There are 15 residues in the CDR3. This CDR3 is CASSRGRGLSYGYTF. In nucleotides, the CDR3 is TGTGCCAGTAGCCGAGGCAGGGGATTGAGCTATGGCTACACCTTC.

This clone showed up just a few times. This chain uses TRBV5-1 with TRBJ1-1; D may be TRBD1 (5 bases). Trimming stripped 4 bases from V and 7 bases from J, with 14 bases between. Looked up from germline, CDR1 is SGHRS and CDR2 is YFSETQ. The CDR3 is made up of 13 amino acids. The CDR3 DNA sequence: TGCGCCAGCAGCCAGGGTGGAGGGGATGAAGCTTTCTTT. It translates to CASSQGGGDEAFF.